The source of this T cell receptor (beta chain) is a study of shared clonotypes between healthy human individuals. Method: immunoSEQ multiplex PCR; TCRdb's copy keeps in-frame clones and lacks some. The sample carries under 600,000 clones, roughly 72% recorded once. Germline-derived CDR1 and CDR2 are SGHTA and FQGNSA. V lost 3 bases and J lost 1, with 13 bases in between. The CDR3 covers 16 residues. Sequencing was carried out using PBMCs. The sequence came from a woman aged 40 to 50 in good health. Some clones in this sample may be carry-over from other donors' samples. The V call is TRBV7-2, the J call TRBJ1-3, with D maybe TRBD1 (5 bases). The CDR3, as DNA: TGTGCCAGCAGCTTTGGGGGGTATAGGTCTGGAAACACCATATATTTT. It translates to CASSFGGYRSGNTIYF.